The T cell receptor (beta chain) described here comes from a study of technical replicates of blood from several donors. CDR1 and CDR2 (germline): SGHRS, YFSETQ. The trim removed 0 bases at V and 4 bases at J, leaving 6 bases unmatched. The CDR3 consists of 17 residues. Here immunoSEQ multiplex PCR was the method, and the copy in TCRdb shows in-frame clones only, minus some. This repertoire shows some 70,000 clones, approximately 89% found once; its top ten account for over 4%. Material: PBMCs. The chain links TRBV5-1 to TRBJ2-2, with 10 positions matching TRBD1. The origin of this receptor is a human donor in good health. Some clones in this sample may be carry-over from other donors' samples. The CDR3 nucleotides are TGCGCCAGCAGCTTGGAAGACAGGGGGCGAAGCACCGGGGAGCTGTTTTTT. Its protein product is CASSLEDRGRSTGELFF.